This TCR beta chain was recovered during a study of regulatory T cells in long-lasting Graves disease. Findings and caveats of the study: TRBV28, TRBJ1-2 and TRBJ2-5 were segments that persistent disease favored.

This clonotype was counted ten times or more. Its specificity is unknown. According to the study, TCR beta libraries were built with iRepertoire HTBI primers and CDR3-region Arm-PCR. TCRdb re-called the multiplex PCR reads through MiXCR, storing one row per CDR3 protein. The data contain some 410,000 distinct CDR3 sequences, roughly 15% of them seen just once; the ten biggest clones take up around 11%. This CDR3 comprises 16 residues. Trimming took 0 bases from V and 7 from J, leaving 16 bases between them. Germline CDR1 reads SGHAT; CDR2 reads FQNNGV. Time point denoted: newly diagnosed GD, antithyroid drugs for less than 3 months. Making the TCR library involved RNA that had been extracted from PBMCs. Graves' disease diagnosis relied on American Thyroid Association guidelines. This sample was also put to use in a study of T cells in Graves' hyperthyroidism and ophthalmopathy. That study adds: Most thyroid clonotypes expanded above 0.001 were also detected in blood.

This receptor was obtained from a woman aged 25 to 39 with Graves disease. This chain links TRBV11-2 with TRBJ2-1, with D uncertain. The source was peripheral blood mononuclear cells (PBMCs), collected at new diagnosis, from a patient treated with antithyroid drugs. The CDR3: CASSLENSPGWNEQFF. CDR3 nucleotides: TGTGCCAGCAGCTTAGAGAACTCCCCCGGGTGGAATGAGCAGTTCTTC.